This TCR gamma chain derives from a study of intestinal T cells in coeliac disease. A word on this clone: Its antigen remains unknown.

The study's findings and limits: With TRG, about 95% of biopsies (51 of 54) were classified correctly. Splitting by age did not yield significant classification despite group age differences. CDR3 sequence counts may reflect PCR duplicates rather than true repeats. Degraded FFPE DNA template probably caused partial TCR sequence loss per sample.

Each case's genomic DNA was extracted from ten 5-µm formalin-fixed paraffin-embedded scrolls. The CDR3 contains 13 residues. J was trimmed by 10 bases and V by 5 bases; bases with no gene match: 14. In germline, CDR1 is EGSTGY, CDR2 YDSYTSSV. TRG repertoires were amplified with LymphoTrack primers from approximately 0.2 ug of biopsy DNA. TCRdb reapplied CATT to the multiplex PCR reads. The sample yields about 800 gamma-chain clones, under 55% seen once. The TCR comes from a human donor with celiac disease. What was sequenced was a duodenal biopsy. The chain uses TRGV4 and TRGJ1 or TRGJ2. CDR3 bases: TGTGCCACCTGGGTAATCCTTATTATAAAGAAACTCTTT. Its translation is CATWVILIIKKLF.